This T cell receptor beta chain comes out of a study of human T cells and chemical hapten exposure. There are many counts of this clonotype. Via MiXCR, TCRdb re-called the RACE reads, giving one row per CDR3 protein. The repertoire has nearly 350,000 distinct CDR3 sequences, 5.5% to 8% of them found once; the top ten carry 8% to 9%. The V and J ends lost 6 bases and 0 bases, in that order; junction bases with no gene match: 8. This CDR3 is built from 16 residues. Germline values: CDR1 WSHSY, CDR2 SAAADI. The time point: patch test 1, 2 weeks after DPC sensitization. Treatment reported: therapeutic diphenylcyclopropenone sensitization with weekly scalp DPC.

V usage is TRBV10-2 and J usage is TRBJ2-5, with TRBD2 matching over 9 bases. The material sequenced was whole blood, taken in connection with sensitization to the hapten diphenylcyclopropenone (DPC). This clonotype was sampled from a woman aged 18-30 years with alopecia areata. Some clones in this sample may be carry-over from other donors' samples. The CDR3: CASRRSGGSYQETQYF. CDR3 sequence (DNA): TGCGCCAGCAGGAGAAGCGGGGGGTCTTACCAAGAGACCCAGTACTTC.